The 10 T cell receptor beta chains below all came from one sample that was sequenced in a study of a mutant IDH1 vaccine in newly diagnosed glioma. Noted time point: baseline, week 1 (first vaccination visit). Documented treatment: pre-vaccination baseline after standard-of-care therapy. Measured with immunoSEQ multiplex PCR; TCRdb has only the in-frame clones, and not every one. The repertoire holds 25,000 to 35,000 clones, with around 80% as singletons. The material was PBMCs, obtained from a glioma patient treated with radiotherapy, temozolomide or both. The receptors come from a man aged 25 to 40 with glioma.

J is TRBJ1-1 and V is TRBV30; 9 nucleotides align to TRBD1. The V gene end was trimmed by 4 bases and the J gene end by 3 bases; junction bases not matched to a gene: 3. The V gene's germline CDR1 is GTSNPN and CDR2 SVGIG (reference sequence). The CDR3 is made up of 13 amino acids. The CDR3 sequence is CAWIGTGHTEAFF. In DNA form, the CDR3 reads TGTGCCTGGATCGGGACAGGGCACACTGAAGCTTTCTTT.

This chain links TRBV7-6 with TRBJ2-7; D remains ambiguous. CDR3 length: 12 amino acids. Germline CDR1 SGHVS, CDR2 FNYEAQ. V shed 5 bases and J shed 6 bases, with 11 bases lying between them. The DNA for the CDR3 is TGTGCCAGCAGCCACCGAAACCTCGAGCAGTACTTC. It is translated as CASSHRNLEQYF.

This clone showed up just a few times. The chain has TRBV5-6 and TRBJ1-3; perhaps TRBD1 as D (5 bases). CDR3 length: 12 residues. V dropped 2 bases and J dropped 7 bases, with 7 bases sitting between them. The germline V gene has CDR1 SGHDT and CDR2 YYEEEE. CDR3 loop: CASSFGGNTIYF. CDR3 sequence (DNA): TGTGCCAGCAGCTTTGGGGGGAACACCATATATTTT.

This clone turned up a few times. This chain uses TRBV9 with TRBJ2-3, with 7 bases that match TRBD2. There are 15 residues in the CDR3. The V gene's germline CDR1 is SGDLS and CDR2 YYNGEE. V shed 3 bases, J shed 1 base, and the junction held 5 bases outside the gene matches. The CDR3 nucleotides read TGTGCCAGCAGCGCCTACCGGGGGGGCACAGATACGCAGTATTTT. The encoded protein is CASSAYRGGTDTQYF. Combining the CDR3 with reference TRBV9 and TRBJ2-3 gives the whole variable domain DSGVTQTPKHLITATGQRVTLRCSPRSGDLSVYWYQQSLDQGLQFLIQYYNGEERAKGNILERFSAQQFPDLHSELNLSSLELGDSALYFCASSAYRGGTDTQYFGPGTRLTVL.

The chain links TRBV6-1 to TRBJ2-2; a possible D gene is TRBD2 (5 bases). Germline V gives CDR1 MNHNS, CDR2 SASEGT. V was pared by 1 base and J by 3 bases, with 9 bases between. The CDR3 extends over 15 amino acids. The CDR3 loop reads CASSEVRGHTGELFF. The CDR3 DNA reads TGTGCCAGCAGTGAAGTACGGGGTCACACCGGGGAGCTGTTTTTT.

The J gene is TRBJ1-4, the V gene TRBV2, with 7 bases that match TRBD1. CDR1 is SNHLY and CDR2 is FYNNEI in the germline V gene. This CDR3 comprises 19 residues. V trimming: 9 bases; J trimming: 2 bases; junction bases outside the gene matches: 21. CDR3: CASRDILATGTATNEKLFF. The CDR3 coding sequence is TGTGCCAGTAGAGACATACTTGCGACAGGGACGGCGACTAATGAAAAACTGTTTTTT. Together with reference TRBV2 and TRBJ1-4, the CDR3 gives the full variable domain: EPEVTQTPSHQVTQMGQEVILRCVPISNHLYFYWYRQILGQKVEFLVSFYNNEISEKSEIFDDQFSVERPDGSNFTLKIRSTKLEDSAMYFCASRDILATGTATNEKLFFGSGTQLSVL.

The rearrangement links TRBV27 to TRBJ2-3; no clear D gene. This CDR3 is 14 amino acids long. Germline-derived CDR1 and CDR2 are MNHEY and SMNVEV (reference sequence). V lost 0 bases, J lost 3 bases, and 7 bases lay in between. Here the CDR3 reads CASSLSPATDTQYF. CDR3 bases: TGTGCCAGCAGTTTATCGCCCGCGACAGATACGCAGTATTTT.

This clone was detected only once. The rearrangement uses TRBV6-4 and TRBJ2-1, with D perhaps TRBD2 (7 bases). Germline CDR1 MRHNA, CDR2 SNTAGT. The CDR3 sequence is 16 residues long. V lost 1 base and J 4 bases, leaving 14 bases between the germline ends. The CDR3 DNA sequence: TGTGCCAGCAGTGACTGGGGGGGGGCATTTTACAATGAGCAGTTCTTC. Its translation is CASSDWGGAFYNEQFF.

In DNA, the CDR3 is TGCGCCAGCAGCCACCCACAGACCAGAAACGAGCAGTACTTC. It translates to CASSHPQTRNEQYF. V and J are TRBV4-1 and TRBJ2-7; no clear D gene. Trimming stripped 3 bases from V and 5 bases from J, with 14 bases between. CDR1 is MGHRA and CDR2 is YSYEKL in the germline V gene. This CDR3 region has 14 residues.

The chain joins TRBV5-1 to TRBJ1-1; possible D gene TRBD1, 6 bases. CDR1 is SGHRS, CDR2 YFSETQ, per germline. This CDR3 comprises 14 residues. V dropped 2 bases and J dropped 1 base, with 9 bases sitting between them. The CDR3 DNA reads TGCGCCAGCAGCTTACAGGGTCGGAACACTGAAGCTTTCTTT. Protein product: CASSLQGRNTEAFF.